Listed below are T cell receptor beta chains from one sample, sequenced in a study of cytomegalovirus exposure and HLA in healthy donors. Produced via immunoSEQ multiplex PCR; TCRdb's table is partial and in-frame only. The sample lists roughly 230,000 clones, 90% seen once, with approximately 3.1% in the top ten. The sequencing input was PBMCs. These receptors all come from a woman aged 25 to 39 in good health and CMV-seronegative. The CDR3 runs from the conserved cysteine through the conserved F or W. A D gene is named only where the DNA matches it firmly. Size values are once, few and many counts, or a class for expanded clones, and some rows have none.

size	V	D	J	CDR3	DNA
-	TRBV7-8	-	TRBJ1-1	CASSLKGTEAFF	TGTGCCAGCAGCTTAAAGGGAACTGAAGCTTTCTTT
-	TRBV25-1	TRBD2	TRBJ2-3	CASSESAGEKADTQYF	TGTGCCAGCAGTGAATCGGCGGGAGAGAAAGCAGATACGCAGTATTTT
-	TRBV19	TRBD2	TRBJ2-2	CASTNSGSANTGELFF	TGTGCCAGTACTAATAGCGGGAGCGCGAACACCGGGGAGCTGTTTTTT
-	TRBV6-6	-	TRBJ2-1	CASSYGLGLSYNEQFF	TGTGCCAGCAGTTACGGGCTGGGACTCTCCTACAATGAGCAGTTCTTC
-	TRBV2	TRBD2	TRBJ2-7	CASQTSVIFYEQYF	TGTGCCAGCCAGACTAGCGTCATTTTCTACGAGCAGTACTTC
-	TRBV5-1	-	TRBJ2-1	CASSLVRGEQFF	TGCGCCAGCAGCTTGGTGCGGGGTGAGCAGTTCTTC
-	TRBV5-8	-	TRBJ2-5	CASSLRGRGGKETQYF	TGTGCCAGCAGCTTGAGGGGCAGGGGCGGGAAAGAGACCCAGTACTTC
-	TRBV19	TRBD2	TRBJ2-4	CASRVAGLAKNIQYF	TGTGCCAGTAGGGTAGCGGGACTAGCCAAAAACATTCAGTACTTC
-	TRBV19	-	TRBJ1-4	CASSIPVYNEKLFF	TGTGCCAGTAGTATTCCGGTATACAATGAAAAACTGTTTTTT
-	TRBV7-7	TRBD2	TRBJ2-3	CASSSPREPDTQYF	TGTGCCAGCAGCTCGCCGCGGGAGCCAGATACGCAGTATTTT
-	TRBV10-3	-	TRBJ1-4	CAISASGAVANEKLFF	TGTGCCATCAGTGCCTCAGGGGCTGTAGCTAATGAAAAACTGTTTTTT
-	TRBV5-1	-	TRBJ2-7	CASSFHGEQYF	TGCGCCAGCAGCTTCCATGGCGAGCAGTACTTC
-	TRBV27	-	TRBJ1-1	CASSVAGNTEAFF	TGTGCCAGCAGTGTCGCAGGGAACACTGAAGCTTTCTTT
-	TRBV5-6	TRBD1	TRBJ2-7	CASSPMDRESEQYF	TGTGCCAGCAGCCCTATGGACAGGGAGTCCGAGCAGTACTTC
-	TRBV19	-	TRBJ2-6	CASSLVGANVLTF	TGTGCCAGTAGTTTAGTTGGGGCCAACGTCCTGACTTTC
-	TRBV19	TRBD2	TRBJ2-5	CASSTRLAGGPKTETQYF	TGTGCCAGTAGTACGCGACTAGCGGGAGGACCGAAAACGGAGACCCAGTACTTC
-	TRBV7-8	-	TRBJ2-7	CASSLRLASHEQYF	TGTGCCAGCAGCTTAAGGCTAGCGTCCCACGAGCAGTACTTC
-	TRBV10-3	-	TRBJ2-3	CAISMSGSTDTQYF	TGTGCCATCAGTATGAGCGGGAGCACAGATACGCAGTATTTT
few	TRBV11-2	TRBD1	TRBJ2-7	CASSSLDRGQYEQYF	TGTGCCAGCAGCTCCCTAGACAGGGGGCAATACGAGCAGTACTTC
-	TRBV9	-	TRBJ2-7	CASSLGRGASTLYEQYF	TGTGCCAGCAGTCTAGGGCGCGGGGCGAGTACCCTCTACGAGCAGTACTTC
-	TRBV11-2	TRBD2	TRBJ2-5	CASSLKLAGGQVRETQYF	TGTGCCAGCAGCTTAAAACTAGCGGGAGGGCAGGTTCGGGAGACCCAGTACTTC
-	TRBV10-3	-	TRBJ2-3	CAISEKQPTDTQYF	TGTGCCATCAGTGAAAAACAGCCCACAGATACGCAGTATTTT
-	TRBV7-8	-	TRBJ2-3	CASSFPLREGYTDTQYF	TGTGCCAGCAGCTTCCCCTTACGGGAAGGATACACAGATACGCAGTATTTT